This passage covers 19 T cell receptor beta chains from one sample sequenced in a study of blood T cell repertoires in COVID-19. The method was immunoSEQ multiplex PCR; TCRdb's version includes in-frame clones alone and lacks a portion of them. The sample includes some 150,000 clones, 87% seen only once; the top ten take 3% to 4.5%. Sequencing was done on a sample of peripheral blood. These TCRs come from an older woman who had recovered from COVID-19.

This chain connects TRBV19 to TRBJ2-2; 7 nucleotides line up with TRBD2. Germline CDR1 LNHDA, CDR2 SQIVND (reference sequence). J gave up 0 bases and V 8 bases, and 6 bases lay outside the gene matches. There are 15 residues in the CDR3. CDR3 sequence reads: CASAGLGTNTGELFF. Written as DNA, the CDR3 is TGTGCCAGTGCCGGACTAGGGACGAACACCGGGGAGCTGTTTTTT. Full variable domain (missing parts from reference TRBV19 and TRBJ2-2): DGGITQSPKYLFRKEGQNVTLSCEQNLNHDAMYWYRQDPGQGLRLIYYSQIVNDFQKGDIAEGYSVSREKKESFPLTVTSAQKNPTAFYLCASAGLGTNTGELFFGEGSRLTVL.

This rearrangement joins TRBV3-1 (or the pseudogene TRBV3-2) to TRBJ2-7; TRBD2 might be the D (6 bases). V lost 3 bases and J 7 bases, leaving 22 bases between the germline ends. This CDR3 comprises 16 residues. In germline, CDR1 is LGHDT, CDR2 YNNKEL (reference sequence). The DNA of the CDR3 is TGTGCCAGCAGCCAGGGGAGGACGACTTACCGTTGGGAGCAGTACTTC. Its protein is CASSQGRTTYRWEQYF.

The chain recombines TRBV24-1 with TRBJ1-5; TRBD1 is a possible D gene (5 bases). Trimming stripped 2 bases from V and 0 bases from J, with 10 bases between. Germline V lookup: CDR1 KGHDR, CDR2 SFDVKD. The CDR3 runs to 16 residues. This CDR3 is CATSDSGTGSNQPQHF. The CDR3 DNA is TGTGCCACCAGTGATTCAGGGACTGGTAGCAATCAGCCCCAGCATTTT.

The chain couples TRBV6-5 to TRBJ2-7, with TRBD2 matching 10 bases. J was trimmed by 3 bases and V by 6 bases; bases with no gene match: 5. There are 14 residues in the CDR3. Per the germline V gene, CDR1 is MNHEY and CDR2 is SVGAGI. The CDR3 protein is CASRGRTSGYEQYF. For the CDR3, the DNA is TGTGCCAGCAGGGGAAGGACTAGCGGCTACGAGCAGTACTTC.

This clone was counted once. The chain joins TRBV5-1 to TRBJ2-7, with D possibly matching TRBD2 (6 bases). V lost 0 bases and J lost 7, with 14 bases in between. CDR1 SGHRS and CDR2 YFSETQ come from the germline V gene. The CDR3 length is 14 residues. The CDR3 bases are TGCGCCAGCAGCTTGGCCGGGGCCGCGGGAGAGCAGTACTTC. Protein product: CASSLAGAAGEQYF.

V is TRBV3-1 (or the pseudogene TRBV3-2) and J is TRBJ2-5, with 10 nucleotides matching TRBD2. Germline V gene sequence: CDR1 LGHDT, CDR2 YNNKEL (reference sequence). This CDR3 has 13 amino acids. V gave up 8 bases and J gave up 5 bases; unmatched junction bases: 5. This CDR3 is CASATSGAETQYF. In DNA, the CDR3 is TGTGCCAGCGCTACTAGCGGGGCGGAGACCCAGTACTTC.

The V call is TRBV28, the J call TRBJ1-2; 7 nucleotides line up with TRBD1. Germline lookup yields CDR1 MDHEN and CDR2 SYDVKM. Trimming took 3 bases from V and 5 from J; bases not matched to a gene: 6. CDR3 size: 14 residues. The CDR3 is CASSFGQGVYGYTF. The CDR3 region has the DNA TGTGCCAGCAGTTTCGGGCAGGGGGTTTATGGCTACACCTTC.

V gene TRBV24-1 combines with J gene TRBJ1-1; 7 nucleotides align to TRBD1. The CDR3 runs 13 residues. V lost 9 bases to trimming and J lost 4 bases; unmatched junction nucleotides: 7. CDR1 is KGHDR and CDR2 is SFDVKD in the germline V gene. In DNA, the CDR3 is TGTGCCACCTCGGACAGGTGGGGCACTGAAGCTTTCTTT. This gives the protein CATSDRWGTEAFF.

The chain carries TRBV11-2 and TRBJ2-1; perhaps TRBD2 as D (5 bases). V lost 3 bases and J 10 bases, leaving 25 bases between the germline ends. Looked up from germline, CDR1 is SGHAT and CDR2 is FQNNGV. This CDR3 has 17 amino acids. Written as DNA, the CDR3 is TGTGCCAGCAGCTTGGGTATGGCGGGTATCGATGGAGAGGAGCAGTTCTTC. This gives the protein CASSLGMAGIDGEEQFF.

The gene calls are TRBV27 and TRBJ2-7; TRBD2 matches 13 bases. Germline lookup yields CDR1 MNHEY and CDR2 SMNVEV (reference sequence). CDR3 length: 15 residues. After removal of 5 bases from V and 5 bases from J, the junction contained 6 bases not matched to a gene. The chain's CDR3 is CASSQLAGGPNEQYF. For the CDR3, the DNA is TGTGCCAGCAGTCAACTAGCGGGGGGGCCAAACGAGCAGTACTTC.

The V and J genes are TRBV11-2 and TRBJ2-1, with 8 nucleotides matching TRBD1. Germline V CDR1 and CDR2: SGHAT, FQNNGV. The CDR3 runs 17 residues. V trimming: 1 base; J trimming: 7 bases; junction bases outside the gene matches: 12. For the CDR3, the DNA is TGTGCCAGCAGCTTAGTCGGGGGACAGGCTGGCCGTAATGAGCAGTTCTTC. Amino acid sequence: CASSLVGGQAGRNEQFF.

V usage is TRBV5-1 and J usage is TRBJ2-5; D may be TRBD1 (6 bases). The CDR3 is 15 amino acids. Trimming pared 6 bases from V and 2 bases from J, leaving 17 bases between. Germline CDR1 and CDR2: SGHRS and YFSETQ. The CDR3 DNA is TGCGCCAGCACCCTTACGGGACAAGGACAAGAGACCCAGTACTTC. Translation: CASTLTGQGQETQYF. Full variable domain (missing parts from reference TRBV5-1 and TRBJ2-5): KAGVTQTPRYLIKTRGQQVTLSCSPISGHRSVSWYQQTPGQGLQFLFEYFSETQRNKGNFPGRFSGRQFSNSRSEMNVSTLELGDSALYLCASTLTGQGQETQYFGPGTRLLVL.

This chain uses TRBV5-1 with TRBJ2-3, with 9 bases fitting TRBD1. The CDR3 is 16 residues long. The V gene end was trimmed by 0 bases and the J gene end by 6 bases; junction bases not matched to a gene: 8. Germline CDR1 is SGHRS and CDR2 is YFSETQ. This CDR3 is CASSLVGTGPTDTQYF. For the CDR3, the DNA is TGCGCCAGCAGCTTGGTAGGGACAGGGCCCACCGATACGCAGTATTTT.

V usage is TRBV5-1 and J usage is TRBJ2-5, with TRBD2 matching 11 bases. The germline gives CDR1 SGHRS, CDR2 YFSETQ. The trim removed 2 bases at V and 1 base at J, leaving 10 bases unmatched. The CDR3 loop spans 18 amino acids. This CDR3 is CASSFSGGAKVIQETQYF. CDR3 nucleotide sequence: TGCGCCAGCAGCTTTAGCGGGGGGGCCAAGGTGATCCAAGAGACCCAGTACTTC.

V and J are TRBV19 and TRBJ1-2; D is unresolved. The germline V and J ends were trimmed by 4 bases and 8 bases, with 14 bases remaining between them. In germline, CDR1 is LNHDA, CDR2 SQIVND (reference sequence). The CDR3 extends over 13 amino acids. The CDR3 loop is CASSTIAGNGYTF. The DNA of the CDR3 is TGTGCCAGTAGTACAATAGCCGGGAACGGCTACACCTTC. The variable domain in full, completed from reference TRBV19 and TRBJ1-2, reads DGGITQSPKYLFRKEGQNVTLSCEQNLNHDAMYWYRQDPGQGLRLIYYSQIVNDFQKGDIAEGYSVSREKKESFPLTVTSAQKNPTAFYLCASSTIAGNGYTFGSGTRLTVV.

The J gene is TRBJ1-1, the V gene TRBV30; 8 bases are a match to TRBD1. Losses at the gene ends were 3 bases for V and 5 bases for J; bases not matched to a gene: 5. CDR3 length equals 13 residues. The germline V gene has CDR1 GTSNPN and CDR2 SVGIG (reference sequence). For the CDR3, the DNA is TGTGCCTGGAGCACTACAGGGGGGACTGAAGCTTTCTTT. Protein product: CAWSTTGGTEAFF.

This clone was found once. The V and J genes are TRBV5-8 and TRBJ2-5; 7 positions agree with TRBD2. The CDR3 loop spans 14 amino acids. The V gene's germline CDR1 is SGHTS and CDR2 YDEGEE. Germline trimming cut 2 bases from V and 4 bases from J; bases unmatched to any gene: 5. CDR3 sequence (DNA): TGTGCCAGCAGCTTACCGGGGACTATAGAGACCCAGTACTTC. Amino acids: CASSLPGTIETQYF.

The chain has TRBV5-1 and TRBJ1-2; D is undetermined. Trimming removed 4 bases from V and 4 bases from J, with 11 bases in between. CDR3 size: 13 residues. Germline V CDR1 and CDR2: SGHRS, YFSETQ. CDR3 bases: TGCGCCAGCAGCCTGGACTACGGCTATGGCTACACCTTC. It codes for CASSLDYGYGYTF. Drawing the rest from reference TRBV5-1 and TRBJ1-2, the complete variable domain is KAGVTQTPRYLIKTRGQQVTLSCSPISGHRSVSWYQQTPGQGLQFLFEYFSETQRNKGNFPGRFSGRQFSNSRSEMNVSTLELGDSALYLCASSLDYGYGYTFGSGTRLTVV.

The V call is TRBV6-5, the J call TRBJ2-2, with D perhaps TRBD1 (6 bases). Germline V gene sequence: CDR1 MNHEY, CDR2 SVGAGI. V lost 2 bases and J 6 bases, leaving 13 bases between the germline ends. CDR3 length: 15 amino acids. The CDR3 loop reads CASSYPPGEAGELFF. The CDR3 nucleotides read TGTGCCAGCAGTTACCCTCCAGGGGAAGCCGGGGAGCTGTTTTTT.